Presented here are 8 T cell receptor beta chains from one specimen sequenced in a study of blood T cell repertoires in COVID-19 (dated by TCRdb to 2018 to 2020). Libraries were built with the immunoSEQ multiplex PCR assay. Entries here come from immuneACCESS through TCRdb and include only in-frame sequences with V and J called. Some clones fail to appear in such tables; in the studies checked, an unresolved V gene covers under half of the shortfall, and the cause of the remainder is unknown. This sample gives about 98,000 clones in total; roughly 80% of them show up just once. The leading ten clones occupy roughly 4.4% of the sample. The sample consisted of peripheral blood. The receptors here all came from a human donor in a cohort sampled during active COVID-19.

In the case of this clone: Other DNA sequences of this sample code for an identical CDR3. The chain is built from TRBV6-5 and TRBJ1-4; D gene ambiguous. Germline V gene lookup returns CDR1 MNHEY and CDR2 SVGAGI. V was trimmed by 6 bases and J by 8 bases, leaving 10 bases between them. The CDR3 is made up of 12 amino acids. CDR3 region: CASRASGEKLFF. In DNA, the CDR3 is TGTGCCAGCAGGGCATCGGGAGAAAAACTGTTTTTT.

There are a few counts of this clone. The V gene is TRBV11-3, the J gene TRBJ1-1; D possibly corresponds to TRBD1 (6 bases). This CDR3 comprises 15 residues. Trimming removed 5 bases at V and 1 base at J, with 14 bases between. CDR1 is SGHNT, CDR2 YENEEA, per germline. The DNA of the CDR3 is TGTGCCAGCAGCCGACTTTTCAGGGGGAACACTGAAGCTTTCTTT. Protein sequence: CASSRLFRGNTEAFF. Filled out from reference TRBV11-3 and TRBJ1-1, the complete variable domain reads EAGVVQSPRYKIIEKKQPVAFWCNPISGHNTLYWYLQNLGQGPELLIRYENEEAVDDSQLPKDRFSAERLKGVDSTLKIQPAELGDSAVYLCASSRLFRGNTEAFFGQGTRLTVV.

The chain employs TRBV6-5 and TRBJ1-1, with a weak D call TRBD1 (5 bases). CDR3 size: 14 residues. The germline gives CDR1 MNHEY, CDR2 SVGAGI. Trimming cost V 6 bases and J 3 bases, with 14 bases left between them. The CDR3 is CASRTYGADTEAFF. As DNA, the CDR3 is TGTGCCAGCAGGACCTATGGGGCGGACACTGAAGCTTTCTTT.

The rearrangement links TRBV5-1 to TRBJ2-3; 7 bases are shared with TRBD2. Germline CDR1 reads SGHRS; CDR2 reads YFSETQ. The CDR3 runs 17 residues. V shed 0 bases and J 2 bases; nucleotides not matched to a gene: 9. The CDR3 sequence: CASSLAVGEGITDTQYF. DNA of the CDR3: TGCGCCAGCAGCTTGGCCGTGGGGGAGGGGATCACAGATACGCAGTATTTT.

The chain has TRBV3-1 (or the pseudogene TRBV3-2) and TRBJ1-2, with 8 nucleotides matching TRBD1. CDR1 and CDR2 from the germline V gene are LGHDT and YNNKEL (reference sequence). The CDR3 totals 14 residues. Unmatched junction bases numbered 9, after V lost 5 bases and J lost 7 bases. CDR3 in amino acids: CASSMQTGALGYTF. In DNA, the CDR3 is TGTGCCAGCAGCATGCAGACAGGGGCCCTTGGCTACACCTTC.

The genes are TRBV7-3 and TRBJ1-3; 7 bases line up with TRBD1. Germline CDR1 and CDR2: SGHTA and FQGTGA. The J segment lost 4 bases and the V segment lost 5 bases, leaving 5 bases of the junction unmatched. The CDR3 is 14 residues long. The chain's CDR3 is CASSHRGSGNTIYF. CDR3 DNA sequence: TGTGCCAGCAGCCACAGGGGTTCCGGAAACACCATATATTTT.

The V and J genes are TRBV7-7 and TRBJ2-2; the match to TRBD2 covers 8 bases. The germline gives CDR1 SSHAT, CDR2 FNYEAQ (reference sequence). V shed 5 bases and J 3 bases; nucleotides not matched to a gene: 11. The CDR3 is 17 amino acids. CDR3 nucleotides: TGTGCCAGCAGCCCTCTCGGGCGGGGGGCTCACACCGGGGAGCTGTTTTTT. Protein sequence: CASSPLGRGAHTGELFF.

The rearrangement links TRBV5-4 to TRBJ2-3, with 12 positions matching TRBD2. CDR1 is SGHNT and CDR2 is YYREEE in the germline V gene (reference sequence). Trimming removed 4 bases from V and 6 bases from J; junction bases left unmatched: 0. The CDR3 has 13 residues. In nucleotides, the CDR3 is TGTGCCAGCAGCACTAGCGGGGGGGATACGCAGTATTTT. Residues: CASSTSGGDTQYF.